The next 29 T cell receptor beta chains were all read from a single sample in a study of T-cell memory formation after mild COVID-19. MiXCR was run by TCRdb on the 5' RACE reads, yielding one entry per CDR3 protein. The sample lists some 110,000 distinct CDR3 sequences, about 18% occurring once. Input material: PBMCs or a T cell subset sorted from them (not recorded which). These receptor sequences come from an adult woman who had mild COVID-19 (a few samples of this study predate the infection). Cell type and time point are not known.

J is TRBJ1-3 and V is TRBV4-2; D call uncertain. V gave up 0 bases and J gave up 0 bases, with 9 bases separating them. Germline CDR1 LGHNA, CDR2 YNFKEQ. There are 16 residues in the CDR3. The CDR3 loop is CASSQDRALSGNTIYF. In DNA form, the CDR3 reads TGTGCCAGCAGCCAAGATCGGGCACTCTCTGGAAACACCATATATTTT.

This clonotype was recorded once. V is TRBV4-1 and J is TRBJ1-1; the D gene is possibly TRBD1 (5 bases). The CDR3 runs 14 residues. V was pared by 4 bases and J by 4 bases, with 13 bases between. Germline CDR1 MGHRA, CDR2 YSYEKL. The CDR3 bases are TGCGCCAGCAGCCCAGAGGGGAGTCGCACTGAAGCTTTCTTT. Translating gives CASSPEGSRTEAFF.

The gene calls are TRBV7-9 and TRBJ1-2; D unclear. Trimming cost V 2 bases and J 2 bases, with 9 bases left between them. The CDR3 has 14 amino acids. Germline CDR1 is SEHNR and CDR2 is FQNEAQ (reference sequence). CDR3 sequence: CASSLLKTNYGYTF. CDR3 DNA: TGTGCCAGCAGCTTATTAAAGACGAACTATGGCTACACCTTC.

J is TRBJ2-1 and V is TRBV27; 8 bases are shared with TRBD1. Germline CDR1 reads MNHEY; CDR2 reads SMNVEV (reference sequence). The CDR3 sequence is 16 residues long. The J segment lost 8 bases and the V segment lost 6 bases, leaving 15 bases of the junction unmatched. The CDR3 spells CASRLLGTGSFYEQFF. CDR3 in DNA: TGTGCCAGCAGACTCCTGGGGACAGGCAGTTTTTATGAGCAGTTCTTC.

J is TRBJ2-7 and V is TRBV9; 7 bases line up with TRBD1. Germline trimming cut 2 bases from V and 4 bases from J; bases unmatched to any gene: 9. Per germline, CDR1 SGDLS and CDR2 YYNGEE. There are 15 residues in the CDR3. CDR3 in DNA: TGTGCCAGCAGCGTTACAGGGGCCGAAGGATACGAGCAGTACTTC. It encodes CASSVTGAEGYEQYF.

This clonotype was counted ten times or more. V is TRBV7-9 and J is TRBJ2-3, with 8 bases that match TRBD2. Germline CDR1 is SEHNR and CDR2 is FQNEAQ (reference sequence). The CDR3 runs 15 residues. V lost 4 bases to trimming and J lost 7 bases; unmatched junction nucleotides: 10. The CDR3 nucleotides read TGTGCCAGCAGCTCTAGCGGGTCCTTCACGCATACGCAGTATTTT. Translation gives CASSSSGSFTHTQYF.

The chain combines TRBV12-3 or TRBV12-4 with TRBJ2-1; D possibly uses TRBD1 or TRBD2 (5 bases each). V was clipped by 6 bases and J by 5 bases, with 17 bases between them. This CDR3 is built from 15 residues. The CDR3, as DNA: TGTGCCAGCAGCTCTCCGGGACGGAGCAACAATGAGCAGTTCTTC. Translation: CASSSPGRSNNEQFF.

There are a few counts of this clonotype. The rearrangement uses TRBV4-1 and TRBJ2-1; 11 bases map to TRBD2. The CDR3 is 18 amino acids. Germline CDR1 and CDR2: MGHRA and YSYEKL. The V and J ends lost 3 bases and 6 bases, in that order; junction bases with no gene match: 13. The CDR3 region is CASSQHLSGTSGSNEQFF. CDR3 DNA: TGCGCCAGCAGCCAGCATCTTTCCGGGACTAGCGGATCCAATGAGCAGTTCTTC.

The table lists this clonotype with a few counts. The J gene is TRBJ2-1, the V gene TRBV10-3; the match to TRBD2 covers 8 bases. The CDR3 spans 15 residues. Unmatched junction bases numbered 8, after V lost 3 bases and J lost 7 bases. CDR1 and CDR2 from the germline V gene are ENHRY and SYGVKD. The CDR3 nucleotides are TGTGCCATCAGTGACCTAGCGGGCGGCGGGAATGAGCAGTTCTTC. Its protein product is CAISDLAGGGNEQFF.

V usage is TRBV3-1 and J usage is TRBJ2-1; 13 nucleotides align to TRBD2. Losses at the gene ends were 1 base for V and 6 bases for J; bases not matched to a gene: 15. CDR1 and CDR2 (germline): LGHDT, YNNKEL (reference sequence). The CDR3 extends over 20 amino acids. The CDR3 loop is CASSQGGLAGPVSKTNEQFF. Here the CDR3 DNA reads TGTGCCAGCAGCCAAGGGGGACTAGCGGGACCCGTTTCAAAGACCAATGAGCAGTTCTTC.

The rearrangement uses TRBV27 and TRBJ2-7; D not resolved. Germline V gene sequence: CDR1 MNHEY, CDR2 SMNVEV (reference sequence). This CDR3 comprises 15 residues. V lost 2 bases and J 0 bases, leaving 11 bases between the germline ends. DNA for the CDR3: TGTGCCAGCAGTTTAGCGCAGCCGAGCTCCTACGAGCAGTACTTC. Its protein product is CASSLAQPSSYEQYF.

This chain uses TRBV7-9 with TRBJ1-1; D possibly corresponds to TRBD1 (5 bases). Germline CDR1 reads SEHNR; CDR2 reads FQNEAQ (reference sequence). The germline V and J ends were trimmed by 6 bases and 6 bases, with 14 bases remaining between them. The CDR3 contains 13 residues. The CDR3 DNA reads TGTGCCAGCAGTCTGACCGGGGCAGCTGAAGCTTTCTTT. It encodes CASSLTGAAEAFF.

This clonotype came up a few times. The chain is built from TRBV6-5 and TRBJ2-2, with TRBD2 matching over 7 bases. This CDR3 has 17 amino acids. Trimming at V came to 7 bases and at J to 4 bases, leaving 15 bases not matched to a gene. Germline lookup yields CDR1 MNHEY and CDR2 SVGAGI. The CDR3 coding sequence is TGTGCCAGCACCGATCCCGGGACTAAAGGTCTCACCGGGGAGCTGTTTTTT. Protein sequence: CASTDPGTKGLTGELFF.

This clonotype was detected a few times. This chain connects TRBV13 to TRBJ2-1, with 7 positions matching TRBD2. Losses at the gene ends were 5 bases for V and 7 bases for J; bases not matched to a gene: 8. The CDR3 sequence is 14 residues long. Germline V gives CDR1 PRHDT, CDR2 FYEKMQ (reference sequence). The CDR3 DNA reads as TGTGCCAGCAGCCAGAGGGGACTACGGAATGAGCAGTTCTTC. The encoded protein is CASSQRGLRNEQFF.

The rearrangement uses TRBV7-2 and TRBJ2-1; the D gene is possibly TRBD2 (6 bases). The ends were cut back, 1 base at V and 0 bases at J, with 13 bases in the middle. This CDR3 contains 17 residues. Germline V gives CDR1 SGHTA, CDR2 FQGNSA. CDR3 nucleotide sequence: TGTGCCAGCAGCTTAGTACTAGCCCCACACTCCTACAATGAGCAGTTCTTC. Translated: CASSLVLAPHSYNEQFF.

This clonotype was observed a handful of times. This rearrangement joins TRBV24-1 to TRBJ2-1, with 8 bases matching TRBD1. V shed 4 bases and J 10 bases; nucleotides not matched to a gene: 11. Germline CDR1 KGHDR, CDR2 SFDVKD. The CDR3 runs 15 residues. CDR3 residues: CATSDLGRQGREQFF. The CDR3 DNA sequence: TGTGCCACCAGTGACCTTGGACGACAGGGGCGGGAGCAGTTCTTC.

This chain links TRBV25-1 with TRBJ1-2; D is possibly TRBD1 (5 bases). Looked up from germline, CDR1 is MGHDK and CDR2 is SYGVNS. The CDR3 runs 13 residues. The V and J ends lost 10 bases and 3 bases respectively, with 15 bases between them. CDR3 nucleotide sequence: TGTGCCACCTCCGGGACGGAATACTATGGCTACACCTTC. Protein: CATSGTEYYGYTF.

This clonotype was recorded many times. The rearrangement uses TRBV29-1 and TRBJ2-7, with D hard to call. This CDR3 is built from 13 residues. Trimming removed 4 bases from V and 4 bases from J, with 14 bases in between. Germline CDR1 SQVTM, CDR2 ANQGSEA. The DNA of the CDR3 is TGCAGCGTTGTTTCCCCGACTTCTTACGAGCAGTACTTC. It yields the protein CSVVSPTSYEQYF.

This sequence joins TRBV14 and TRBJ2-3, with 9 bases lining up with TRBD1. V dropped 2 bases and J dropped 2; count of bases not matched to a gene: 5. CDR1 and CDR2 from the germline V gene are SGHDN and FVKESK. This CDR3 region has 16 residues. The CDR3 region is CASSQLWDRVTDTQYF. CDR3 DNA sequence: TGTGCCAGCAGCCAACTCTGGGACAGGGTCACAGATACGCAGTATTTT.

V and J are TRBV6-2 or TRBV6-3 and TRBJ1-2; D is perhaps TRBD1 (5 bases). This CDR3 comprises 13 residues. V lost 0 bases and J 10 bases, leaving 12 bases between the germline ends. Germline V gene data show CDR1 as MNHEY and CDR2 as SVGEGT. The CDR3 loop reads CASSYSEGLDYTF. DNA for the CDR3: TGTGCCAGCAGTTACTCGGAGGGGCTTGACTACACCTTC.

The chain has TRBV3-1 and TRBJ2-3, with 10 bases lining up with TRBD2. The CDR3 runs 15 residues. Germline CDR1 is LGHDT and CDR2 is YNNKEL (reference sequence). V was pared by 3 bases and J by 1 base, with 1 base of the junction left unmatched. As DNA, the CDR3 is TGTGCCAGCAGCCATCTAGCGGGGGGCACAGATACGCAGTATTTT. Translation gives CASSHLAGGTDTQYF.

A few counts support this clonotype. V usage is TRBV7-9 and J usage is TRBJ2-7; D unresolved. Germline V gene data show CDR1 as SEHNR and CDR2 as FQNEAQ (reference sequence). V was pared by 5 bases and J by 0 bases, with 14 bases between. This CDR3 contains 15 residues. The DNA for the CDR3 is TGTGCCAGCAGCCAGGCTACAGTCTACTCCTACGAGCAGTACTTC. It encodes CASSQATVYSYEQYF.

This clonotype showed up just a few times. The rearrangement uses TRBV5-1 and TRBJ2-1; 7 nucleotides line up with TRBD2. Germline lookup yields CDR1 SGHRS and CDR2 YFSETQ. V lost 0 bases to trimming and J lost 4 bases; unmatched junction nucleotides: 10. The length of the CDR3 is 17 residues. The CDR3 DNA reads TGCGCCAGCAGCTTGGGAGTTAGCGGGCTGTGGTACAATGAGCAGTTCTTC. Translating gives CASSLGVSGLWYNEQFF.

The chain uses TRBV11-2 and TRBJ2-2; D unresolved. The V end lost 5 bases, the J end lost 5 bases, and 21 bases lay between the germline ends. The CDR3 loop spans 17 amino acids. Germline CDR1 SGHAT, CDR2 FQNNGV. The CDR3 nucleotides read TGTGCCAGCAGCCCATTACGTGTCATAGGTGTTACCGGGGAGCTGTTTTTT. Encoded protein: CASSPLRVIGVTGELFF.

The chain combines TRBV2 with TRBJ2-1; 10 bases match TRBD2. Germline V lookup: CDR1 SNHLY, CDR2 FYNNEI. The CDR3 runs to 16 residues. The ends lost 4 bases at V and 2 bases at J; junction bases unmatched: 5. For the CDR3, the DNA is TGTGCCAGCAGTGGTGTAAGCGGGAGGGCCTACAATGAGCAGTTCTTC. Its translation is CASSGVSGRAYNEQFF. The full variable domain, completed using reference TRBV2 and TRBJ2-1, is EPEVTQTPSHQVTQMGQEVILRCVPISNHLYFYWYRQILGQKVEFLVSFYNNEISEKSEIFDDQFSVERPDGSNFTLKIRSTKLEDSAMYFCASSGVSGRAYNEQFFGPGTRLTVL.

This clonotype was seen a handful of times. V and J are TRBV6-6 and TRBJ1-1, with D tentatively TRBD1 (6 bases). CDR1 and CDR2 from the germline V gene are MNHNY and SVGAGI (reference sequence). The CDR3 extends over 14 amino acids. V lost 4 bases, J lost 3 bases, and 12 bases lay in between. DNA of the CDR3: TGTGCCAGCAGTTTAACAGGGTTGTACACTGAAGCTTTCTTT. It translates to CASSLTGLYTEAFF.

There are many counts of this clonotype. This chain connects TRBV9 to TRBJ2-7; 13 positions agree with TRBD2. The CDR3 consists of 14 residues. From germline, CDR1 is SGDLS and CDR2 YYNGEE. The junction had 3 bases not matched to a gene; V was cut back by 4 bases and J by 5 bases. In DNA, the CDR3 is TGTGCCAGCAGCATACTAGCGGGAGGGCACGAGCAGTACTTC. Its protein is CASSILAGGHEQYF.

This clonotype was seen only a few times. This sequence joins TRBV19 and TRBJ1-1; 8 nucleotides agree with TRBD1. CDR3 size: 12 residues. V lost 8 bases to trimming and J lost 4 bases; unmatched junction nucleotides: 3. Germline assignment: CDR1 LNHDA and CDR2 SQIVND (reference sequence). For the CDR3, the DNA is TGTGCCAGTGGAACAGGGGGCACTGAAGCTTTCTTT. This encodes CASGTGGTEAFF.

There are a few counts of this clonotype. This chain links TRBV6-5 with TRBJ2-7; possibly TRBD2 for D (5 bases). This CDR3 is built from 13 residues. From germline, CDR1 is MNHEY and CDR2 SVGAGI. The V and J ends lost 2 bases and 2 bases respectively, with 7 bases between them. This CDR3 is CASSYAGTYEQYF. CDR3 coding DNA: TGTGCCAGCAGTTACGCGGGCACCTACGAGCAGTACTTC.